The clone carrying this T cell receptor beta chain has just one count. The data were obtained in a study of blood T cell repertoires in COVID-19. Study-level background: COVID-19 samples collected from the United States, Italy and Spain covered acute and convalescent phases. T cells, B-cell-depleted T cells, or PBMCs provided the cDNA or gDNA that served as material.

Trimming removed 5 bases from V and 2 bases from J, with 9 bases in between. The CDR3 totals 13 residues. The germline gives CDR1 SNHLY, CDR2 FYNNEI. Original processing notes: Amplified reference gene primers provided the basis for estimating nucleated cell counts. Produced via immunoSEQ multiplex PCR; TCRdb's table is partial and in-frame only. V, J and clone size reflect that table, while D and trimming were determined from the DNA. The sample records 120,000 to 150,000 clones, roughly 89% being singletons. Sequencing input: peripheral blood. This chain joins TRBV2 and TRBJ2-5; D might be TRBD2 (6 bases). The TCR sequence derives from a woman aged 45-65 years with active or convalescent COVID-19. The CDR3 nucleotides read TGTGCCAGCAGTCGGGACTCTCAAGAGACCCAGTACTTC. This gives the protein CASSRDSQETQYF.